The clone carrying this T cell receptor (beta chain) was observed a single time. This specimen comes from a study of blood T cell repertoires in COVID-19. Trimming at V came to 4 bases and at J to 0 bases, leaving 8 bases not matched to a gene. The germline V gene encodes CDR1 SGDLS and CDR2 YYNGEE. The CDR3 runs 16 residues. Sequencing used immunoSEQ multiplex PCR; TCRdb keeps in-frame clones, though not all of them. This sample has about 240,000 clones; 70% to 85% occur once, and the top ten carry roughly a tenth. Sequencing was carried out using peripheral blood. This TCR came from an elderly woman with acute or convalescent COVID-19. This chain uses TRBV9 with TRBJ2-3; 7 bases agree with TRBD1. This chain's CDR3 is CASSQGQSLSTDTQYF. The CDR3 DNA reads as TGTGCCAGCAGCCAGGGACAGTCATTGAGCACAGATACGCAGTATTTT.